The rows below give T cell receptor beta chains drawn from one sample of a study of blood T cell repertoires in COVID-19. Generated by immunoSEQ multiplex PCR, the TCRdb table keeps only in-frame clones and is missing some. The sample has approximately 40,000 clones; more than 85% are singletons. Sequencing was carried out using peripheral blood. The receptor source for this set is a woman older than 75 with acute or convalescent COVID-19. The conserved cysteine and the conserved F or W are not part of the CDR3 here. Each record gives: V gene, CDR3 protein.

TRBV5-4	ASSFQGETQY
TRBV2	ASSADRGNSEAF
TRBV5-1	ASSLTGGQSYEQY
TRBV5-1	ASSRTSGRQETQY
TRBV12-3/TRBV12-4	ASSLQGSYGYT
TRBV5-5	ASSSPAGGGETQY
TRBV5-6	ASSLFGAYEQY
TRBV5-8	ASSLGHQGNEQF
TRBV7-2	ASSTPGQGAMNTEAF
TRBV7-2	ASSLAGQLSGNTIY
TRBV2	ASRQGYEQY
TRBV3-1/TRBV3-2	ASSPSGRDTEAF
TRBV24-1	ATPPGGRCGTGELF
TRBV7-8	ASSLEYGGANYGYT
TRBV30	AWSDRGTEAF
TRBV2	ASSERRGGLETQY
TRBV19	ASRWALNTEAF
TRBV5-1	ASSLALTSGGAGETQY
TRBV30	AWGQAKQY
TRBV7-9	ASSPDRGTNTEAF
TRBV9	ASSVDGQGYNEQY
TRBV19	ASSPGQSTQETQY
TRBV28	ASSYLGGGDSYNEQF
TRBV19	ASGGPSGGPGTQY
TRBV2	ASSEGLGQHLYGYT
TRBV5-1	ASSGDGRGGAEAF
TRBV7-6	ASSSGHMNTGELF
TRBV4-2	ASSPTLSNQPQH
TRBV29-1	SVEDPFDRTGDGDEQF
TRBV7-9	ASSPGGGDYGYT
TRBV7-2	ASSSGAGGAAQY
TRBV9	ASSASPGAPDTQY
TRBV19	ASSIRPGGAYGYT
TRBV19	ASSPGRGTNEQY
TRBV2	ASSEGLAGGGEQF
TRBV30	AWSVGRAYNSPLH
TRBV9	ASSVALWSANTGELF
TRBV5-1	ASSTFSGGAYNEQF
TRBV6-4	ASSDEGGGAPDTQY
TRBV6-2/TRBV6-3	ASSYRGAHGYT
TRBV12-3/TRBV12-4	ASSLLTGELF
TRBV7-2	ASSADRGNEKLF
TRBV30	AWRGRGKVYEQY
TRBV18	ASSLAGVGYEQY
TRBV6-1	ASSERGSTEAF
TRBV7-2	ASSLREGQGVYEQY
TRBV7-8	ASSWGTGWTEAF
TRBV2	ASSRIQGTEAF
TRBV5-5	ASSPGDRYTGELF
TRBV29-1	SGNNRVGEAF